Many counts were recorded for the clone carrying this T cell receptor beta chain. This CDR3 has 16 amino acids. V lost 1 base and J lost 5, with 14 bases in between. The V gene's germline CDR1 is SGHAT and CDR2 FQNNGV. TCRdb passed the PCR reads through MiXCR, listing each CDR3 protein once. The sample carries roughly 19,000 distinct CDR3 sequences, roughly two fifths recorded once. This entry belongs to a study of tumor-infiltrating lymphocytes in oesophageal squamous cell carcinoma. The sample comprised normal esophageal tissue next to the tumor. V is TRBV11-2 and J is TRBJ2-2; D may correspond to TRBD1 or TRBD2 (6 bases each). This TCR derives from a male donor with esophageal squamous cell carcinoma. This CDR3 is CASSLGGAGRTGELFF. DNA of the CDR3: TGTGCCAGCAGCTTAGGGGGGGCGGGAAGGACCGGGGAGCTGTTTTTT.